This T cell receptor (beta chain) was captured in a study of blood T cell repertoires in COVID-19. Authors' methods: The assay estimated nucleated cells by amplifying reference gene primers. Using immunoSEQ multiplex PCR, the repertoire was profiled, and TCRdb retains in-frame clones only, with some absent. The V and J calls and the clone size are those of that table, but D and trimming were determined from the DNA. The sample has 220,000 or so clones, around four fifths seen once. The CDR3 is 17 amino acids. Germline V gives CDR1 ENHRY, CDR2 SYGVKD. V shed 0 bases, J shed 1 base, and the junction held 3 bases outside the gene matches.

Sample: peripheral blood. This TCR was recovered from a woman of 80 years or more with COVID-19, enrolled during active disease. V gene TRBV10-3 combines with J gene TRBJ1-1; 12 nucleotides line up with TRBD1. This chain's CDR3 is CAISESGTGGGNTEAFF. In nucleotides, the CDR3 is TGTGCCATCAGTGAGTCGGGGACAGGGGGCGGGAACACTGAAGCTTTCTTT.